The 18 T cell receptor beta chains given below trace back to one sample, sequenced in a study of shared clonotypes between healthy human individuals. Profiled with immunoSEQ multiplex PCR; TCRdb holds only in-frame clones, not every one. This table holds 1,400,000 or so clones, around 98.5% found once. The sample was naive CD4+ T cells sorted from blood. The subset denotes: CD45RA+ positively selected. These receptors all stem from a man aged 25-40 years in good health.

The chain couples TRBV18 to TRBJ2-7; D is unclear. The CDR3 totals 13 residues. Germline lookup yields CDR1 KGHSH and CDR2 LQKENI. Between the trimmed V and J ends, which lost 5 bases and 2 bases, there was a span of 10 bases. CDR3: CASSSGRPYEQYF. The CDR3 DNA sequence: TGTGCCAGCTCATCAGGCAGACCCTACGAGCAGTACTTC.

V gene TRBV18 combines with J gene TRBJ1-4, with D perhaps matching TRBD1 (6 bases). Germline-derived CDR1 and CDR2 are KGHSH and LQKENI. This CDR3 is built from 16 residues. Trimming removed 5 bases from V and 0 bases from J, with 13 bases in between. The CDR3 DNA follows: TGTGCCAGCTCAGACAGGATATTAGCAACTAATGAAAAACTGTTTTTT. This sequence encodes CASSDRILATNEKLFF.

CDR3 sequence (DNA): TGTGCCACCAGCGCGCGGGACAGGGGATGGGTCGATGAGCAGTTCTTC. Translation gives CATSARDRGWVDEQFF. The gene calls are TRBV15 and TRBJ2-1; 10 bases agree with TRBD1. The CDR3 loop spans 16 amino acids. J lost 8 bases, V lost 5 bases, and 12 bases had no gene match. The germline gives CDR1 LNHNV, CDR2 YYDKDF (reference sequence).

The J gene is TRBJ1-5, the V gene TRBV27, with D hard to call. The CDR3 runs 14 residues. V shed 5 bases and J shed 0 bases, with 8 bases lying between them. Germline V gene sequence: CDR1 MNHEY, CDR2 SMNVEV (reference sequence). CDR3 nucleotide sequence: TGTGCCAGCAGTCCTCAGGTTAGCAATCAGCCCCAGCATTTT. Protein sequence: CASSPQVSNQPQHF.

The rearrangement uses TRBV5-1 and TRBJ2-7; 8 bases match TRBD1. The CDR3 covers 15 residues. V trimming: 4 bases; J trimming: 3 bases; junction bases outside the gene matches: 9. The germline V gene encodes CDR1 SGHRS and CDR2 YFSETQ. CDR3 coding DNA: TGCGCCAGCAGCCCCGCCGGGACAGGTCTCTACGAGCAGTACTTC. It translates to CASSPAGTGLYEQYF.

The chain couples TRBV5-1 to TRBJ2-1, with TRBD2 identical over 8 bases. The CDR3 runs 18 residues. Trimming cost V 6 bases and J 2 bases; bases outside gene matches: 16. Germline lookup yields CDR1 SGHRS and CDR2 YFSETQ. This chain's CDR3 is CASTIDRGAGVPYNEQFF. The CDR3 DNA follows: TGCGCCAGCACCATCGACCGTGGAGCGGGAGTGCCCTACAATGAGCAGTTCTTC.

This sequence joins TRBV18 and TRBJ2-4; TRBD1 matches at 10 bases. Germline V gives CDR1 KGHSH, CDR2 LQKENI. CDR3 length equals 14 residues. After removal of 6 bases from V and 11 bases from J, the junction contained 10 bases not matched to a gene. CDR3 coding DNA: TGTGCCAGCTCCGGATTGAATGGACAGGGGGTTCAGTACTTC. This gives the protein CASSGLNGQGVQYF.

The chain combines TRBV30 with TRBJ2-1; 10 bases fit TRBD2. V lost 2 bases to trimming and J lost 15 bases; unmatched junction nucleotides: 16. Looked up from germline, CDR1 is GTSNPN and CDR2 is SVGIG (reference sequence). The CDR3 spans 15 residues. CDR3 loop: CAWSPLQREGLIGFF. CDR3 DNA sequence: TGTGCCTGGAGTCCGCTCCAGCGGGAGGGTCTTATAGGGTTCTTC.

This clone has a single count. V is TRBV2 and J is TRBJ1-1; TRBD1 matches at 7 bases. CDR1 is SNHLY and CDR2 is FYNNEI in the germline V gene. The junction had 9 bases not matched to a gene; V was cut back by 6 bases and J by 2 bases. This CDR3 has 15 amino acids. This CDR3 reads CASRIDTGENTEAFF. Written as DNA, the CDR3 is TGTGCCAGCAGGATTGATACAGGGGAAAACACTGAAGCTTTCTTT. The full variable domain, with the rest looked up from reference TRBV2 and TRBJ1-1, is EPEVTQTPSHQVTQMGQEVILRCVPISNHLYFYWYRQILGQKVEFLVSFYNNEISEKSEIFDDQFSVERPDGSNFTLKIRSTKLEDSAMYFCASRIDTGENTEAFFGQGTRLTVV.

V gene TRBV5-4 combines with J gene TRBJ2-5; D unclear. Germline CDR1 reads SGHNT; CDR2 reads YYREEE (reference sequence). The V end was cut by 0 bases, the J end by 0 bases, with 9 bases between. The CDR3 contains 15 residues. CDR3 in amino acids: CASSLAGQYQETQYF. The CDR3 DNA sequence: TGTGCCAGCAGCTTGGCTGGGCAGTACCAAGAGACCCAGTACTTC.

This chain connects TRBV18 to TRBJ2-3; 7 positions match TRBD1. In germline, CDR1 is KGHSH, CDR2 LQKENI. J gave up 7 bases and V 3 bases, and 7 bases lay outside the gene matches. This CDR3 contains 14 residues. Here the CDR3 DNA reads TGTGCCAGCTCACCTGCCAGACAGGGACATACGCAGTATTTT. Translating it yields CASSPARQGHTQYF.

The rearrangement joins TRBV28 to TRBJ2-2, with D possibly TRBD1 on 5 matching bases. V was shortened by 8 bases and J by 6 bases, with 13 bases between the two germline ends. This CDR3 has 13 amino acids. Germline values: CDR1 MDHEN, CDR2 SYDVKM. The CDR3 DNA is TGTGCCAGCTCATCAGGGTTTGCCGGGGAGCTGTTTTTT. Translation gives CASSSGFAGELFF.

The J gene is TRBJ1-1, the V gene TRBV19; D unclear. Per germline, CDR1 LNHDA and CDR2 SQIVND (reference sequence). V was pared by 4 bases and J by 0 bases, with 9 bases between. There are 14 residues in the CDR3. CDR3 coding DNA: TGTGCCAGTAGTACCAGTAGAATGAACACTGAAGCTTTCTTT. Residues: CASSTSRMNTEAFF.

The chain carries TRBV10-2 and TRBJ1-2; possibly TRBD1 for D (5 bases). Germline V gene data show CDR1 as WSHSY and CDR2 as SAAADI. The CDR3 is made up of 14 amino acids. The V and J ends lost 4 bases and 4 bases respectively, with 13 bases between them. The CDR3 region is CASSGGPSRYGYTF. The CDR3 region has the DNA TGCGCCAGCAGTGGGGGACCTTCCCGCTATGGCTACACCTTC.

V gene TRBV9 combines with J gene TRBJ2-3, with 8 bases that match TRBD1. Germline-derived CDR1 and CDR2 are SGDLS and YYNGEE. J gave up 12 bases and V 0 bases, and 9 bases lay outside the gene matches. This CDR3 is 14 amino acids long. This chain's CDR3 is CASSVATRTGKQYF. The CDR3, as DNA: TGTGCCAGCAGCGTAGCCACTCGGACAGGGAAACAGTATTTT.

The gene calls are TRBV28 and TRBJ2-7, with D uncertain. Trimming removed 5 bases at V and 1 base at J, with 18 bases between. In germline, CDR1 is MDHEN, CDR2 SYDVKM. The CDR3 runs to 16 residues. The CDR3 bases are TGTGCCAGCAGTCTGGGGTCGGGCGGATATTCCTACGAGCAGTACTTC. Translating gives CASSLGSGGYSYEQYF.

The rearrangement joins TRBV11-2 to TRBJ2-1; TRBD2 might be the D (6 bases). V was shortened by 6 bases and J by 15 bases, with 30 bases between the two germline ends. Germline V lookup: CDR1 SGHAT, CDR2 FQNNGV. The CDR3 is 16 amino acids. CDR3 protein: CASSYSGTGMMENPFF. The CDR3 bases are TGTGCCAGCAGTTACTCCGGGACTGGGATGATGGAGAATCCGTTCTTC. The full variable domain, completed using reference TRBV11-2 and TRBJ2-1, is EAGVAQSPRYKIIEKRQSVAFWCNPISGHATLYWYQQILGQGPKLLIQFQNNGVVDDSQLPKDRFSAERLKGVDSTLKIQPAKLEDSAVYLCASSYSGTGMMENPFFGPGTRLTVL.

This sequence joins TRBV29-1 and TRBJ1-5; no reliable D call. CDR1 and CDR2 (germline): SQVTM, ANQGSEA. The CDR3 has 16 amino acids. V shed 6 bases and J shed 2 bases, with 20 bases lying between them. The CDR3 is CSVDFPPVHGNQPQHF. CDR3 bases: TGCAGCGTAGATTTCCCTCCGGTACACGGCAATCAGCCCCAGCATTTT.